This entry is about one TCR beta chain. The source of the sample is a study of blood T cell repertoires in COVID-19. Measured with immunoSEQ multiplex PCR; TCRdb has only the in-frame clones, and not every one. In the table there are about 200,000 clones, more than 75% of which are singletons. The CDR3 runs to 15 residues. Germline CDR1 PRHDT, CDR2 FYEKMQ (reference sequence). Trimming removed 4 bases at V and 5 bases at J, with 17 bases between. This clonotype originated in a person aged 65-85 years with COVID-19, enrolled during active disease. The chain joins TRBV13 to TRBJ1-2; D might be TRBD1 (5 bases). Source material: peripheral blood. The CDR3 loop reads CASSSRYDSRYGYTF. CDR3 nucleotides: TGTGCCAGCAGCTCCAGATATGACAGTAGGTATGGCTACACCTTC.